Below are 20 T cell receptor beta chains sequenced from a single sample in a study of cytomegalovirus exposure and HLA in healthy donors. The study ran its PCR with 60 Vbeta and 13 Jbeta primers. The assay was immunoSEQ multiplex PCR, and TCRdb's table has in-frame clones only and misses some. The repertoire holds roughly 140,000 clones, with about two thirds as singletons. Material: PBMCs. The receptors originated from a man between 60 and 70 years old in good health and CMV-seronegative.

This clone occurred a few times. The rearrangement joins TRBV5-1 to TRBJ1-2, with D tentatively TRBD1 (5 bases). The CDR3 runs to 11 residues. CDR1 is SGHRS, CDR2 YFSETQ, per germline. The V gene lost 3 bases and the J gene lost 11 bases, with 11 bases spanning the gap. CDR3 protein: CASSSQEGYTF. The DNA for the CDR3 is TGCGCCAGCAGCTCACAGGAGGGGTACACCTTC.

This clone was recorded a few times. The chain couples TRBV28 to TRBJ1-1, with D perhaps TRBD1 (6 bases). The CDR3 sequence is 13 residues long. Germline V CDR1 and CDR2: MDHEN, SYDVKM. Trimming left V 5 bases short and J 1 base short, with 8 bases between. The CDR3 reads CASSGGANTEAFF. CDR3 sequence (DNA): TGTGCCAGCAGTGGGGGGGCGAACACTGAAGCTTTCTTT.

V gene TRBV6-1 combines with J gene TRBJ1-2; tentative D call: TRBD1 (6 bases). Deletions cut 6 bases from V and 5 bases from J, with 19 bases between. This CDR3 region has 15 residues. CDR1 is MNHNS, CDR2 SASEGT, per germline. CDR3 in amino acids: CASRDSRGVRYGYTF. The CDR3, as DNA: TGTGCCAGCAGGGACAGCAGGGGCGTTAGGTATGGCTACACCTTC.

The chain joins TRBV7-2 to TRBJ1-2, with a weak D call TRBD1 (6 bases). V gave up 2 bases and J gave up 7 bases, with 17 bases separating them. This CDR3 is 15 amino acids long. The germline gives CDR1 SGHTA, CDR2 FQGNSA. The CDR3 DNA reads TGTGCCAGCAGCTTAAGGGCAGGGGCTGATAGTGGCTACACCTTC. It yields the protein CASSLRAGADSGYTF. Filled out from reference TRBV7-2 and TRBJ1-2, the complete variable domain reads GAGVSQSPSNKVTEKGKDVELRCDPISGHTALYWYRQSLGQGLEFLIYFQGNSAPDKSGLPSDRFSAERTGGSVSTLTIQRTQQEDSAVYLCASSLRAGADSGYTFGSGTRLTVV.

In its sample, this clone was seen once. The chain is built from TRBV6-1 and TRBJ2-5; 8 nucleotides align to TRBD2. The CDR3 totals 16 residues. Trimming at V came to 1 base and at J to 4 bases, leaving 8 bases not matched to a gene. Per the germline V gene, CDR1 is MNHNS and CDR2 is SASEGT. This CDR3 is CASSEEIVGTRETQYF. The CDR3 nucleotides read TGTGCCAGCAGTGAAGAGATAGTCGGGACTAGAGAGACCCAGTACTTC.

The rearrangement links TRBV5-8 to TRBJ2-4; D possibly corresponds to TRBD1 (6 bases). There are 17 residues in the CDR3. V was pared by 0 bases and J by 0 bases, with 13 bases between. CDR1 and CDR2 from the germline V gene are SGHTS and YDEGEE. The CDR3 DNA reads as TGTGCCAGCAGCTTGGCCGTGGGGGCTCTAGCCAAAAACATTCAGTACTTC. Encoded protein: CASSLAVGALAKNIQYF.

The chain recombines TRBV7-2 with TRBJ2-7, with 11 bases that match TRBD1. The ends lost 6 bases at V and 5 bases at J; junction bases unmatched: 6. There are 14 residues in the CDR3. Germline CDR1 and CDR2: SGHTA and FQGNSA. The CDR3 DNA follows: TGTGCCAGCAGGGACAGGGGGCTTGTCGACGAGCAGTACTTC. Residues: CASRDRGLVDEQYF.

V usage is TRBV5-8 and J usage is TRBJ2-7, with D tentatively TRBD2 (5 bases). Germline V lookup: CDR1 SGHTS, CDR2 YDEGEE. The V gene lost 1 base and the J gene lost 6 bases, with 14 bases spanning the gap. The CDR3 loop spans 14 amino acids. The CDR3 protein is CASSLKRSRSEQYF. The CDR3, as DNA: TGTGCCAGCAGCTTGAAGCGGAGCCGAAGCGAGCAGTACTTC.

V usage is TRBV6-1 and J usage is TRBJ2-1, with TRBD2 as a possible D gene (6 bases). V lost 2 bases to trimming and J lost 7 bases, with 18 bases between them. CDR3 length: 16 residues. The germline V gene encodes CDR1 MNHNS and CDR2 SASEGT. This chain's CDR3 is CASSEWDSLKVNEQFF. The CDR3 DNA reads as TGTGCCAGCAGTGAATGGGACTCTTTGAAAGTTAATGAGCAGTTCTTC.

This chain uses TRBV6-5 with TRBJ2-2; 8 nucleotides match TRBD2. Unmatched junction bases numbered 8, after V lost 6 bases and J lost 5 bases. Germline values: CDR1 MNHEY, CDR2 SVGAGI. The CDR3 extends over 15 amino acids. This chain's CDR3 is CASRLGLAQTGELFF. The CDR3, as DNA: TGTGCCAGCAGGCTCGGACTAGCCCAGACCGGGGAGCTGTTTTTT.

The J gene is TRBJ2-7, the V gene TRBV30, with 8 positions matching TRBD2. The V gene's germline CDR1 is GTSNPN and CDR2 SVGIG (reference sequence). The length of the CDR3 is 16 residues. After removal of 1 base from V and 8 bases from J, the junction contained 16 bases not matched to a gene. The CDR3 loop is CAWSALRTSPYGKQYF. CDR3 nucleotides: TGTGCCTGGAGTGCCCTGAGGACTAGCCCCTACGGAAAGCAGTACTTC.

The rearrangement links TRBV30 to TRBJ2-2; 7 bases align to TRBD2. This CDR3 is 16 amino acids long. Germline trimming cut 3 bases from V and 5 bases from J; bases unmatched to any gene: 12. Per the germline V gene, CDR1 is GTSNPN and CDR2 is SVGIG (reference sequence). The CDR3 coding sequence is TGTGCCTGGAGCGAACGGACTAGGGCGGATACCGGGGAGCTGTTTTTT. This translates into CAWSERTRADTGELFF.

J is TRBJ2-7 and V is TRBV19, with 7 bases lining up with TRBD1. The CDR3 totals 13 residues. From germline, CDR1 is LNHDA and CDR2 SQIVND (reference sequence). V shed 9 bases and J 2 bases; nucleotides not matched to a gene: 7. The CDR3 DNA follows: TGTGCCAGCACGGGACAGCTAGCCTACGAGCAGTACTTC. It codes for CASTGQLAYEQYF.

The chain joins TRBV5-1 to TRBJ1-5, with D tentatively TRBD1 (6 bases). The CDR3 runs 15 residues. Germline assignment: CDR1 SGHRS and CDR2 YFSETQ. The germline V and J ends were trimmed by 2 bases and 5 bases, with 14 bases remaining between them. This CDR3 reads CASSFQGGAHQPQHF. As DNA, the CDR3 is TGCGCCAGCAGCTTCCAAGGGGGTGCACATCAGCCCCAGCATTTT.

The chain carries TRBV7-2 and TRBJ2-3; 7 bases are shared with TRBD2. CDR1 and CDR2 from the germline V gene are SGHTA and FQGNSA. The CDR3 is 16 residues long. Trimming at V came to 2 bases and at J to 5 bases, leaving 10 bases not matched to a gene. The CDR3 DNA sequence: TGTGCCAGCAGCTTATTCTTAGCGGGCGGCGGAGATACGCAGTATTTT. This encodes CASSLFLAGGGDTQYF.

V gene TRBV14 combines with J gene TRBJ1-1; D call uncertain. Per germline, CDR1 SGHDN and CDR2 FVKESK. Trimming stripped 4 bases from V and 0 bases from J, with 6 bases between. CDR3 size: 13 residues. The CDR3 DNA is TGTGCCAGCAGCCTAAATGTGAACACTGAAGCTTTCTTT. Its protein is CASSLNVNTEAFF.

V gene TRBV11-2 combines with J gene TRBJ1-1; D is perhaps TRBD1 (5 bases). V was cut by 1 base and J by 4 bases, with 10 bases left in between. This CDR3 spans 14 amino acids. Germline V gene sequence: CDR1 SGHAT, CDR2 FQNNGV. In DNA form, the CDR3 reads TGTGCCAGCAGCTTAGTGGGGGGGACCACTGAAGCTTTCTTT. Translation: CASSLVGGTTEAFF.

The J gene is TRBJ2-7, the V gene TRBV2, with a weak D call TRBD2 (5 bases). Germline V gives CDR1 SNHLY, CDR2 FYNNEI. The V gene lost 6 bases and the J gene lost 7 bases, with 19 bases spanning the gap. The CDR3 runs to 14 residues. The CDR3 loop reads CASSEPPDSFEQYF. CDR3 DNA: TGTGCCAGCAGCGAACCTCCGGACTCGTTTGAGCAGTACTTC.

The J gene is TRBJ2-1, the V gene TRBV5-4; 9 nucleotides align to TRBD2. In germline, CDR1 is SGHNT, CDR2 YYREEE (reference sequence). The CDR3 is made up of 15 amino acids. The trim removed 2 bases at V and 5 bases at J, leaving 5 bases unmatched. Written as DNA, the CDR3 is TGTGCCAGCAGCTTAACCGGGACTAGCAACAATGAGCAGTTCTTC. Protein: CASSLTGTSNNEQFF.

This clone was picked up a small number of times. The chain joins TRBV18 to TRBJ1-1; a weak D match, TRBD1 (5 bases). Germline CDR1 KGHSH, CDR2 LQKENI. The CDR3 is made up of 12 amino acids. V lost 2 bases, J lost 8 bases, and 9 bases lay in between. The CDR3 spells CASSPGAGEAFF. CDR3 DNA: TGTGCCAGCTCACCAGGGGCAGGGGAAGCTTTCTTT.